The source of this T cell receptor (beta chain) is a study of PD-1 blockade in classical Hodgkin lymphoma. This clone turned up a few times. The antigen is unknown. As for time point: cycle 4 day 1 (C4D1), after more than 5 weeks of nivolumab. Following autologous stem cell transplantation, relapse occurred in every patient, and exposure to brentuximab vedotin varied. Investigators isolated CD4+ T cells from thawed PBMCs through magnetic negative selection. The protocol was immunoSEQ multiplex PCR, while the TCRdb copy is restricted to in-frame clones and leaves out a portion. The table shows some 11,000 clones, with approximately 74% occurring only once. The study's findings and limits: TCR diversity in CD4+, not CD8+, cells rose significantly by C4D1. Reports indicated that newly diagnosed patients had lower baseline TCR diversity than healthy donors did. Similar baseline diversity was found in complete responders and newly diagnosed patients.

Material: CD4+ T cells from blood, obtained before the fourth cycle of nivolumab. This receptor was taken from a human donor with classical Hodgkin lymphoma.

The CDR3 spells CASSARQGVGYTF. The CDR3 coding sequence is TGTGCCAGCAGTGCCCGACAGGGTGTAGGCTACACCTTC. The genes are TRBV6-5 and TRBJ1-2; 7 bases match TRBD1. Germline CDR1 is MNHEY and CDR2 is SVGAGI. This CDR3 is built from 13 residues. Unmatched junction bases numbered 8, after V lost 5 bases and J lost 8 bases.